This T cell receptor (beta chain) is drawn from a study of neurological immune-mediated disorders. Of note for this clonotype: Since a much larger clone is just one base distant, this may be a read error.

The CDR3 covers 15 residues. Germline CDR1 MNHEY, CDR2 SVGAGI. Trimming stripped 6 bases from V and 4 bases from J, with 18 bases between. Every sequencing run generated in excess of 160 million TCR-beta sequences. These sequences covered 15-18 subjects. TCRdb processed the 5' RACE reads anew with MiXCR; each CDR3 protein has one entry. Among roughly 49,000 distinct CDR3 sequences listed, about 12% were seen once. The time point: longitudinal time-point 3. This sequence was found in a male donor with HTLV-1-associated myelopathy (HAM/TSP). The sample consisted of PBMCs. The chain has TRBV6-5 and TRBJ1-2, with a weak D call TRBD1 (5 bases). CDR3 DNA: TGTGCCAGCAGAACGGCAGGGTCGAAATCCTATGGCTACACCTTC. This encodes CASRTAGSKSYGYTF.